The 9 T cell receptor beta chains below come from one sample, sequenced in a study of PD-1 blockade in classical Hodgkin lymphoma. Profiled with immunoSEQ multiplex PCR; TCRdb holds only in-frame clones, not every one. The sample contains roughly 64,000 clones, approximately 92% of which appear only once. Time point indicated: cycle 4 day 1 (C4D1), after less than 7 weeks of nivolumab. Brentuximab vedotin exposure varied among the patients, all of whom had relapsed after autologous stem cell transplantation. The material was peripheral blood mononuclear cells (PBMCs), obtained before the fourth cycle of nivolumab. The origin of the receptors is a human donor with classical Hodgkin lymphoma.

The chain couples TRBV11-1 to TRBJ2-5; possibly TRBD2 for D (5 bases). Trimming pared 5 bases from V and 3 bases from J, leaving 19 bases between. CDR1 and CDR2 (germline): SGHAT, FQDESV (reference sequence). The CDR3 runs 16 residues. The CDR3 sequence: CASSEDEAGLKETQYF. In nucleotides, the CDR3 is TGTGCCAGCAGCGAAGATGAGGCGGGCCTGAAAGAGACCCAGTACTTC.

The chain carries TRBV25-1 and TRBJ1-2; the D gene is possibly TRBD1 (5 bases). The CDR3 contains 14 residues. CDR1 is MGHDK, CDR2 SYGVNS, per germline. The V end was cut by 2 bases, the J end by 6 bases, with 13 bases between. CDR3 loop: CASSETGAGDGYTF. The CDR3 DNA reads as TGTGCCAGCAGTGAAACCGGAGCGGGGGATGGCTACACCTTC.

The chain combines TRBV5-1 with TRBJ2-3; 9 bases are shared with TRBD1. Trimming took 4 bases from V and 1 from J; bases not matched to a gene: 7. Germline V gives CDR1 SGHRS, CDR2 YFSETQ. The CDR3 runs to 16 residues. The CDR3 is CASSKGQGSGTDTQYF. The CDR3 coding sequence is TGCGCCAGCAGCAAGGGACAGGGTTCGGGCACAGATACGCAGTATTTT.

The chain joins TRBV19 to TRBJ1-2; D not certain. The germline V gene has CDR1 LNHDA and CDR2 SQIVND (reference sequence). This CDR3 has 13 residues. V lost 2 bases, J lost 0 bases, and 4 bases lay in between. The CDR3 reads CASSITPNYGYTF. In DNA form, the CDR3 reads TGTGCCAGTAGTATAACACCTAACTATGGCTACACCTTC. The variable domain in full, with the rest retrieved from reference TRBV19 and TRBJ1-2, is DGGITQSPKYLFRKEGQNVTLSCEQNLNHDAMYWYRQDPGQGLRLIYYSQIVNDFQKGDIAEGYSVSREKKESFPLTVTSAQKNPTAFYLCASSITPNYGYTFGSGTRLTVV.

V is TRBV6-5 and J is TRBJ1-3; TRBD1 matches 8 bases. V lost 8 bases and J lost 2; bases outside the gene matches: 5. The CDR3 extends over 14 amino acids. Germline V gene sequence: CDR1 MNHEY, CDR2 SVGAGI. The CDR3 sequence: CASAGQATGNTIYF. DNA of the CDR3: TGTGCCAGCGCGGGACAGGCGACTGGAAACACCATATATTTT.

The chain uses TRBV4-1 and TRBJ2-5; D not certain. The closer fit of TRBJ2-7 to the DNA end suggests the J call may be wrong. Germline assignment: CDR1 MGHRA and CDR2 YSYEKL. The CDR3 totals 12 residues. CDR3 nucleotide sequence: TGCGCCAGCAGCCAGTCTTCCTACGAGCAGTACTTC. Protein: CASSQSSYEQYF.

J is TRBJ2-2 and V is TRBV18; D is perhaps TRBD2 (5 bases). Germline CDR1 reads KGHSH; CDR2 reads LQKENI. Trimming cost V 6 bases and J 1 base, with 15 bases left between them. This CDR3 contains 16 residues. As DNA, the CDR3 is TGTGCCAGCTCCGATGGTAGAGCGGAGAACACCGGGGAGCTGTTTTTT. As protein: CASSDGRAENTGELFF.

The rearrangement uses TRBV5-5 and TRBJ2-1, with 11 bases lining up with TRBD2. With 2 bases clipped from V and 5 bases from J, the junction kept 3 bases outside the gene matches. The CDR3 length is 15 residues. Germline loops: CDR1 SGHKS, CDR2 YYEKEE (reference sequence). The CDR3 nucleotides read TGTGCCAGCAGCTTTGGGACTAGCGGTGACAATGAGCAGTTCTTC. It codes for CASSFGTSGDNEQFF.

This clone has only one observation. This chain links TRBV2 with TRBJ1-1; D gene ambiguous. The CDR3 consists of 13 residues. CDR1 and CDR2 (germline): SNHLY, FYNNEI. Trimming cost V 7 bases and J 3 bases, with 12 bases left between them. Here the CDR3 reads CASKAETDTEAFF. The CDR3 DNA reads TGTGCCAGCAAGGCGGAGACGGACACTGAAGCTTTCTTT.